A selection of T cell receptor beta chains follows, all from one sample in a study of blood T cell repertoires in COVID-19. Profiled with immunoSEQ multiplex PCR; TCRdb holds only in-frame clones, not every one. Seen here are 150,000 to 200,000 clones, approximately 83% observed once, and the top ten hold 2.5% to 3%. Sequenced: peripheral blood. These receptor sequences come from a woman aged 55 to 70 with acute or convalescent COVID-19. The CDR3 runs from the conserved cysteine through the conserved F or W. The order of the fields is CDR3 protein, CDR3 DNA, V gene, clone size, D gene, J gene. The D gene is left open where the match is weak. Rows may omit the clone size; those that give it use once, few, many or a size class.

CASSRGTVYEQYF	TGTGCCAGCAGCCGCGGGACAGTCTACGAGCAGTACTTC	TRBV3-1/TRBV3-2	NA	NA	TRBJ2-7
CATSDFGFAVQETQYF	TGTGCCACCAGTGATTTTGGGTTCGCGGTTCAAGAGACCCAGTACTTC	TRBV24-1	NA	NA	TRBJ2-5
CASSQDGGGHGYTF	TGTGCCAGCAGCCAAGATGGAGGGGGCCATGGCTACACCTTC	TRBV3-1/TRBV3-2	NA	TRBD1	TRBJ1-2
CASSLAGTGLRQPQHF	TGTGCCAGCAGCTTAGCGGGGACAGGGCTTAGGCAGCCCCAGCATTTT	TRBV7-2	few	TRBD1	TRBJ1-5
CASSQDLGGLATNEKLFF	TGCGCCAGCAGCCAAGATCTTGGAGGGCTAGCAACTAATGAAAAACTGTTTTTT	TRBV4-1	few	NA	TRBJ1-4
CAISLKWDRGHGYTF	TGTGCCATCAGCCTTAAATGGGACAGGGGACATGGCTACACCTTC	TRBV10-3	few	TRBD1	TRBJ1-2
CASGLAYSNQPQHF	TGTGCTAGTGGTTTGGCTTATAGCAATCAGCCCCAGCATTTT	TRBV12-5	NA	NA	TRBJ1-5
CASSPDRAGRGYTF	TGTGCCAGCAGCCCGGACAGGGCGGGCCGTGGCTACACCTTC	TRBV7-8	NA	TRBD1	TRBJ1-2
CASSSTVYNEQFF	TGTGCCAGCAGCTCGACAGTATACAATGAGCAGTTCTTC	TRBV7-2	NA	NA	TRBJ2-1
CASSPLKQGGTDTQYF	TGTGCCAGCTCACCACTCAAACAGGGTGGAACAGATACGCAGTATTTT	TRBV18	NA	NA	TRBJ2-3
CASSGTEETQYF	TGTGCCAGTAGTGGGACAGAAGAGACCCAGTACTTC	TRBV19	NA	TRBD1	TRBJ2-5
CASSLGPPANYGYTF	TGTGCCAGCAGCTTAGGGCCGCCTGCTAACTATGGCTACACCTTC	TRBV7-2	once	NA	TRBJ1-2
CASSIGNRGYTF	TGTGCCAGTAGTATTGGCAACCGTGGCTACACCTTC	TRBV19	NA	NA	TRBJ1-2
CASSLSGGQAYEQYF	TGTGCCAGCAGTTTATCAGGGGGACAGGCCTACGAGCAGTACTTC	TRBV27	NA	TRBD1	TRBJ2-7
CASSERAGGSTDTQYF	TGTGCCAGCAGTGAACGAGCGGGAGGGAGCACAGATACGCAGTATTTT	TRBV6-1	NA	TRBD2	TRBJ2-3
CASKRIGTGQGEADTQYF	TGCGCCAGCAAAAGGATCGGGACAGGGCAAGGCGAAGCAGATACGCAGTATTTT	TRBV5-1	NA	TRBD1	TRBJ2-3
CASSARGEVGTEAFF	TGTGCCAGCAGCGCACGCGGAGAGGTTGGGACTGAAGCTTTCTTT	TRBV9	NA	NA	TRBJ1-1
CAISASQGPNQPQHF	TGTGCCATCAGTGCTTCTCAGGGCCCCAATCAGCCCCAGCATTTT	TRBV10-3	NA	NA	TRBJ1-5
CASSPAQGSPLHF	TGTGCCAGCTCACCAGCACAGGGTTCACCCCTCCACTTT	TRBV18	once	NA	TRBJ1-6
CASSLDGGGNQPQHF	TGTGCCAGCAGCTTGGACGGCGGGGGGAATCAGCCCCAGCATTTT	TRBV7-9	NA	NA	TRBJ1-5
CASSRGFPNEKLFF	TGCGCCAGCAGCAGAGGGTTCCCTAATGAAAAACTGTTTTTT	TRBV4-3	NA	NA	TRBJ1-4
CASSYLDTAYEQYF	TGTGCCAGCAGTTACTTGGACACTGCCTACGAGCAGTACTTC	TRBV6-6	NA	NA	TRBJ2-7
CASRRVATGETQYF	TGTGCCAGCAGGAGGGTGGCGACCGGGGAGACCCAGTACTTC	TRBV27	NA	NA	TRBJ2-5
CASSPPGLAVYNEQFF	TGTGCCAGCAGCCCGCCCGGACTAGCGGTCTACAATGAGCAGTTCTTC	TRBV7-2	NA	TRBD2	TRBJ2-1
CASREGGGYTF	TGCGCCAGCCGCGAGGGAGGTGGCTACACCTTC	TRBV5-1	NA	NA	TRBJ1-2
CASSRGQGKETQYF	TGCGCCAGCAGCCGGGGACAGGGAAAAGAGACCCAGTACTTC	TRBV5-1	few	TRBD1	TRBJ2-5
CSVESPGDGQPQHF	TGCAGCGTTGAATCCCCAGGGGACGGTCAGCCCCAGCATTTT	TRBV29-1	NA	NA	TRBJ1-5
CASSPGGIQYEQYF	TGTGCCAGCAGCCCTGGGGGGATCCAGTACGAGCAGTACTTC	TRBV5-5	few	NA	TRBJ2-7
CASSGVGVQHATNEKLFF	TGCGCCAGCAGTGGTGTCGGGGTCCAACATGCAACTAATGAAAAACTGTTTTTT	TRBV10-2	NA	NA	TRBJ1-4
CATGTPNTGELFF	TGTGCCACCGGGACACCTAACACCGGGGAGCTGTTTTTT	TRBV24-1	NA	NA	TRBJ2-2
CASSLGAGVLGSGELFF	TGTGCCAGCAGCTTGGGAGCAGGGGTCCTGGGGTCCGGGGAGCTGTTTTTT	TRBV5-4	once	NA	TRBJ2-2
CASSYTTQSYNSPLHF	TGTGCCAGCAGCTACACTACACAATCCTATAATTCACCCCTCCACTTT	TRBV6-5	NA	NA	TRBJ1-6
CSLGRVSYNEQFF	TGCAGCCTAGGGCGGGTCTCCTACAATGAGCAGTTCTTC	TRBV29-1	NA	NA	TRBJ2-1
CASSKFGLATPSSYNEQFF	TGTGCCAGCTCCAAATTCGGACTAGCAACTCCAAGCTCCTACAATGAGCAGTTCTTC	TRBV18	NA	TRBD2	TRBJ2-1
CASSYARNQPQHF	TGTGCCAGCAGTTACGCCCGGAATCAGCCCCAGCATTTT	TRBV6-2/TRBV6-3	NA	NA	TRBJ1-5
CASSSGQGQETQYF	TGTGCCAGCAGCTCCGGACAGGGGCAAGAGACCCAGTACTTC	TRBV7-2	NA	TRBD1	TRBJ2-5
CATSGILQGAGNTIYF	TGTGCCACCAGCGGAATATTACAGGGGGCAGGAAACACCATATATTTT	TRBV15	few	TRBD1	TRBJ1-3
CASSQGGPPETQYF	TGTGCCAGCAGCCAAGGGGGCCCACCGGAGACCCAGTACTTC	TRBV3-1/TRBV3-2	NA	NA	TRBJ2-5
CSVESVYEQYF	TGCAGCGTTGAATCCGTCTACGAGCAGTACTTC	TRBV29-1	NA	NA	TRBJ2-7
CASRLFPGQIHQPQHF	TGTGCAAGTCGCTTATTCCCGGGACAGATACATCAGCCCCAGCATTTT	TRBV12-2	NA	NA	TRBJ1-5
CASSKGGGISSYEQYF	TGTGCCAGCAGCAAAGGGGGGGGAATAAGCTCCTACGAGCAGTACTTC	TRBV28	NA	NA	TRBJ2-7
CASSEQGSGNTIYF	TGCGCCAGCAGCGAACAGGGCTCTGGAAACACCATATATTTT	TRBV5-1	few	NA	TRBJ1-3
CASSFGGPFANYGYTF	TGTGCCAGCAGTTTTGGGGGCCCTTTCGCTAACTATGGCTACACCTTC	TRBV28	NA	NA	TRBJ1-2
CASSSLTGISYEQYF	TGTGCCAGCTCAAGCTTGACAGGGATCTCCTACGAGCAGTACTTC	TRBV18	NA	TRBD1	TRBJ2-7
CASSRRLTPAQGAISIYGYTF	TGTGCCAGCAGCCGCCGCCTTACTCCAGCGCAGGGGGCGATTAGTATCTATGGCTACACCTTC	TRBV4-2	NA	TRBD1	TRBJ1-2
CASSGGGQGASGSMNTEAFF	TGCGCCAGCAGTGGGGGGGGACAGGGGGCGAGCGGCTCAATGAACACTGAAGCTTTCTTT	TRBV10-1	NA	TRBD1	TRBJ1-1
CASSQTGTISYEQYF	TGTGCCAGCAGCCAGACCGGGACTATCTCCTACGAGCAGTACTTC	TRBV3-1/TRBV3-2	NA	TRBD2	TRBJ2-7
CASSLDRGGKYTF	TGTGCCAGCAGCTTGGACAGGGGCGGAAAATACACCTTC	TRBV7-2	NA	TRBD1	TRBJ1-2
CASSLEPGVGGYTF	TGTGCCAGCAGCTTGGAACCGGGGGTGGGTGGCTACACCTTC	TRBV5-8	NA	NA	TRBJ1-2
CASSLPGTGRAEAFF	TGTGCCAGCAGTTTACCAGGGACAGGGAGGGCTGAAGCTTTCTTT	TRBV28	once	TRBD1	TRBJ1-1
CASSPTRWGQPLHF	TGTGCCAGCAGTCCCACAAGGTGGGGGCAACCCCTCCACTTT	TRBV28	once	NA	TRBJ1-6
CSVDWTGGTEAFF	TGCAGCGTTGATTGGACAGGGGGCACTGAAGCTTTCTTT	TRBV29-1	few	TRBD1	TRBJ1-1
CASSRGTGGYTEAFF	TGTGCCAGCAGTAGGGGGACAGGGGGCTATACTGAAGCTTTCTTT	TRBV28	NA	TRBD1	TRBJ1-1
CASSPGEPYRPLHF	TGTGCCAGCAGTCCGGGGGAACCTTATAGGCCCCTCCACTTT	TRBV2	NA	NA	TRBJ1-6